This TCR beta chain was identified during a study (dated by TCRdb to the early 2010s). Reads for this sample came from an Illumina Genome Analyzer IIx. TCRdb passed the public sequencing reads through fastp at Q25 and MiXCR, retaining productive beta sequences. Each CDR3 protein gets just one entry, which takes the most common genes and DNA from the rows behind it. For this sample there are roughly 15,000 distinct CDR3 sequences; about 30% appear just once. The ten largest clones take up 15% to 20% of the sample. The V end loses 3 bases and the J end loses 2 bases, and a stretch of 9 bases separates them. CDR1 SQVTM and CDR2 ANQGSEA were looked up in the germline V gene. The CDR3, cysteine through phenylalanine, is 13 amino acids long. Here the CDR3 DNA is all that survives: 39 bases in frame from base 1. This clonotype is assessed as medium-sized (0.01 to 0.1%). The target of this receptor is not known. No much larger clone is present one base from it, and per-base qualities are unavailable.

Sample: blood. The TCR comes from a human donor. The rearrangement combines TRBV29-1 with TRBJ2-3; a tentative D call is TRBD1 (5 bases match). CDR3 loop: CSVEQGSTDTQYF. The DNA sequence is TGCAGCGTTGAGCAGGGCTCCACAGATACGCAGTATTTT.